Following are 21 T cell receptor beta chains from one sample sequenced in a study of cytomegalovirus exposure and HLA in healthy donors. 60 Vbeta and 13 Jbeta primers were used in PCR. TCRdb keeps only in-frame clones here, not all; method: immunoSEQ multiplex PCR. Of around 130,000 clones in the sample, 80% are singletons; the top ten hold around 3%. Sequencing used PBMCs. Receptors originate from a male donor in good health and CMV-seronegative.

This sequence joins TRBV5-1 and TRBJ1-6, with TRBD1 matching over 7 bases. V trimming: 2 bases; J trimming: 6 bases; junction bases outside the gene matches: 8. This CDR3 contains 16 residues. Per the germline V gene, CDR1 is SGHRS and CDR2 is YFSETQ. In nucleotides, the CDR3 is TGCGCCAGCAGCTTACTTCGGGACAGCGTTAATTCACCCCTCCACTTT. Its protein product is CASSLLRDSVNSPLHF. Variable domain in full (rest from reference TRBV5-1 and TRBJ1-6): KAGVTQTPRYLIKTRGQQVTLSCSPISGHRSVSWYQQTPGQGLQFLFEYFSETQRNKGNFPGRFSGRQFSNSRSEMNVSTLELGDSALYLCASSLLRDSVNSPLHFGNGTRLTVT.

About this clone itself: Additional DNA sequences in this sample encode the identical CDR3. The J gene is TRBJ1-2, the V gene TRBV28; D possibly corresponds to TRBD1 (6 bases). This CDR3 is 14 amino acids long. V was cut by 3 bases and J by 7 bases, with 15 bases left in between. CDR1 MDHEN and CDR2 SYDVKM come from the germline V gene. The CDR3: CASSLAGGSGGYTF. The CDR3 DNA reads as TGTGCCAGCAGTTTGGCGGGGGGCTCAGGTGGCTACACCTTC.

This clone was found a few times. The chain is built from TRBV5-6 and TRBJ1-1, with D perhaps matching TRBD1 (5 bases). The CDR3 is 15 residues long. The V and J ends lost 3 bases and 3 bases respectively, with 15 bases between them. Germline loops: CDR1 SGHDT, CDR2 YYEEEE. This CDR3 reads CASSSGGGQDTEAFF. The CDR3 coding sequence is TGTGCCAGCAGCTCGGGGGGAGGGCAGGACACTGAAGCTTTCTTT.

The V gene is TRBV5-4, the J gene TRBJ1-1, with TRBD1 identical over 8 bases. This CDR3 region has 16 residues. CDR1 and CDR2 from the germline V gene are SGHNT and YYREEE (reference sequence). After removal of 0 bases from V and 1 base from J, the junction contained 5 bases not matched to a gene. The CDR3 here is CASSLGTGSTNTEAFF. CDR3 coding DNA: TGTGCCAGCAGCTTGGGGACAGGGAGTACGAACACTGAAGCTTTCTTT.

With regard to this clone: Sequence at one end of the junction differs from germline and may be a read error. The V and J genes are TRBV10-2 and TRBJ2-4, with 13 bases matching TRBD2. Per germline, CDR1 WSHSY and CDR2 SAAADI. The CDR3 is 20 residues long. This CDR3 is CASRKTPGLAGQLAKNSQYF. CDR3 sequence (DNA): TGCGCCAGCAGGAAAACCCCGGGACTAGCGGGACAGTTAGCCAAAAACAGTCAGTACTTC.

The gene calls are TRBV30 and TRBJ2-5; D gene uncertain. CDR3 length equals 13 residues. Germline V lookup: CDR1 GTSNPN, CDR2 SVGIG (reference sequence). Deletions cut 0 bases from V and 4 bases from J, with 9 bases between. The CDR3 sequence: CAWSVEEGETQYF. The CDR3 coding sequence is TGTGCCTGGAGTGTAGAGGAAGGAGAGACCCAGTACTTC.

V is TRBV23-1 and J is TRBJ2-1, with 7 bases aligning to TRBD2. TRBV23-1 counts as an open reading frame of uncertain function. V was clipped by 1 base and J by 1 base; unmatched bases: 7. CDR3 length: 17 residues. DNA of the CDR3: TGCGCCAGCAGTCAATGGGTCGGCGGGGGATCCTACAATGAGCAGTTCTTC. Translated, it gives CASSQWVGGGSYNEQFF.

This clone was counted a single time. V gene TRBV28 combines with J gene TRBJ1-6; possible D gene TRBD1, 5 bases. V lost 6 bases, J lost 7 bases, and 16 bases lay in between. Germline CDR1 reads MDHEN; CDR2 reads SYDVKM. This CDR3 is built from 15 residues. The CDR3 sequence is CASSSSEGVNSPLHF. The CDR3 coding sequence is TGTGCCAGCAGCTCCTCCGAAGGGGTCAATTCACCCCTCCACTTT. Full variable domain (outside the CDR3, taken from reference TRBV28 and TRBJ1-6): DVKVTQSSRYLVKRTGEKVFLECVQDMDHENMFWYRQDPGLGLRLIYFSYDVKMKEKGDIPEGYSVSREKKERFSLILESASTNQTSMYLCASSSSEGVNSPLHFGNGTRLTVT.

This clone was seen only a few times. One junction end does not reproduce the germline sequence, and a read error may be involved. The DNA for the CDR3 is TGTGCCAGCTCACCAGGGGACAGGTTCTTT. The encoded protein is CASSPGDRFF. The gene calls are TRBV18 and TRBJ1-5, with 8 bases identical to TRBD1. Germline CDR1 KGHSH, CDR2 LQKENI. The CDR3 is 10 residues long.

This rearrangement joins TRBV10-3 to TRBJ2-3; 12 bases line up with TRBD1. Germline V CDR1 and CDR2: ENHRY, SYGVKD. V was clipped by 6 bases and J by 2 bases; unmatched bases: 6. The CDR3 covers 16 residues. Here the CDR3 DNA reads TGTGCCATCAGGCCCGGGACAGGGGGCCTCACAGATACGCAGTATTTT. Residues: CAIRPGTGGLTDTQYF.

V is TRBV27 and J is TRBJ1-5; possible D gene TRBD1, 5 bases. Per germline, CDR1 MNHEY and CDR2 SMNVEV (reference sequence). V was clipped by 2 bases and J by 7 bases, with 15 bases between them. This CDR3 contains 15 residues. CDR3: CASSLDWQGGQPQHF. The CDR3 nucleotides read TGTGCCAGCAGTTTAGATTGGCAGGGTGGCCAGCCCCAGCATTTT.

The chain couples TRBV28 to TRBJ2-5, with a tentative D call TRBD1 (6 bases). Germline CDR1 and CDR2: MDHEN and SYDVKM. The CDR3 has 12 amino acids. V was trimmed by 8 bases and J by 14 bases, leaving 21 bases between them. The CDR3 is CASQTITGSGYF. In DNA form, the CDR3 reads TGTGCCAGCCAGACAATTACAGGGTCGGGTTACTTC.

In its sample, this clone was seen once. The rearrangement links TRBV6-1 to TRBJ1-5, with D possibly TRBD1 on 6 matching bases. The germline V and J ends were trimmed by 6 bases and 6 bases, with 12 bases remaining between them. The CDR3 length is 13 residues. CDR1 is MNHNS, CDR2 SASEGT, per germline. The CDR3 is CASRTGYGQPQHF. The CDR3 DNA follows: TGTGCCAGCAGGACAGGCTATGGTCAGCCCCAGCATTTT.

This clone was recorded a few times. This rearrangement joins TRBV10-2 to TRBJ2-5, with D maybe TRBD2 (5 bases). Trimming left V 3 bases short and J 2 bases short, with 13 bases between. Germline CDR1 WSHSY, CDR2 SAAADI. This CDR3 is built from 15 residues. CDR3 DNA sequence: TGCGCCAGCAGTGAAACCGGGAACCTACAAGAGACCCAGTACTTC. It yields the protein CASSETGNLQETQYF.

The rearrangement links TRBV11-1 to TRBJ2-7; D perhaps matches TRBD1 (6 bases). Germline loops: CDR1 SGHAT, CDR2 FQDESV (reference sequence). The length of the CDR3 is 15 residues. V was pared by 5 bases and J by 2 bases, with 16 bases between. CDR3 nucleotide sequence: TGTGCCAGCAGCCCAGACAGGTACCGAGCCTACGAGCAGTACTTC. Its translation: CASSPDRYRAYEQYF.

This clone has just a few counts. V is TRBV2 and J is TRBJ2-3; 7 bases line up with TRBD1. The CDR3 loop spans 16 amino acids. Germline V lookup: CDR1 SNHLY, CDR2 FYNNEI. With 4 bases clipped from V and 1 base from J, the junction kept 8 bases outside the gene matches. CDR3 region: CASSGLVTGRTDTQYF. Here the CDR3 DNA reads TGTGCCAGCAGTGGGTTGGTGACAGGGCGCACAGATACGCAGTATTTT. Looking up the rest from reference TRBV2 and TRBJ2-3 gives the full variable domain: EPEVTQTPSHQVTQMGQEVILRCVPISNHLYFYWYRQILGQKVEFLVSFYNNEISEKSEIFDDQFSVERPDGSNFTLKIRSTKLEDSAMYFCASSGLVTGRTDTQYFGPGTRLTVL.

Only one count was recorded for this clone. The genes are TRBV28 and TRBJ1-3, with a possible D match to TRBD1 (5 bases). Germline values: CDR1 MDHEN, CDR2 SYDVKM. The CDR3 has 17 residues. Trimming took 5 bases from V and 2 from J, leaving 19 bases between them. CDR3 residues: CASSPPQGWAPGNTIYF. As DNA, the CDR3 is TGTGCCAGCAGTCCCCCCCAGGGATGGGCTCCTGGAAACACCATATATTTT.

The chain is built from TRBV5-6 and TRBJ1-2; D possibly corresponds to TRBD1 (6 bases). There are 14 residues in the CDR3. Trimming took 4 bases from V and 3 from J, leaving 13 bases between them. The germline CDR1 and CDR2 sequences are SGHDT and YYEEEE. DNA of the CDR3: TGTGCCAGCAGCGTGACAGGAATGGACTATGGCTACACCTTC. It translates to CASSVTGMDYGYTF. Variable domain in full (rest from reference TRBV5-6 and TRBJ1-2): DAGVTQSPTHLIKTRGQQVTLRCSPKSGHDTVSWYQQALGQGPQFIFQYYEEEERQRGNFPDRFSGHQFPNYSSELNVNALLLGDSALYLCASSVTGMDYGYTFGSGTRLTVV.

The rearrangement uses TRBV7-9 and TRBJ2-7; 9 bases line up with TRBD1. Per germline, CDR1 SEHNR and CDR2 FQNEAQ (reference sequence). This CDR3 has 16 amino acids. The J segment lost 2 bases and the V segment lost 5 bases, leaving 10 bases of the junction unmatched. Here the CDR3 DNA reads TGTGCCAGCAGCCGCCGGGGACAGGGTTTTACCTACGAGCAGTACTTC. Residues: CASSRRGQGFTYEQYF.

The chain joins TRBV9 to TRBJ2-1; D is ambiguous. From germline, CDR1 is SGDLS and CDR2 YYNGEE. V lost 2 bases and J 5 bases, leaving 5 bases between the germline ends. The CDR3 consists of 12 residues. The CDR3 DNA is TGTGCCAGCAGCGTCCGTCACAATGAGCAGTTCTTC. It encodes CASSVRHNEQFF.

The chain combines TRBV5-1 with TRBJ1-1; D unclear. The V end lost 2 bases, the J end lost 0 bases, and 5 bases lay between the germline ends. The CDR3 extends over 13 amino acids. Germline V gene data show CDR1 as SGHRS and CDR2 as YFSETQ. The CDR3 is CASSFLMNTEAFF. CDR3 sequence (DNA): TGCGCCAGCAGCTTCCTTATGAACACTGAAGCTTTCTTT.